Each of the 14 T cell receptor beta chains below was sequenced from the same sample in a study of CD8 T cells in ankylosing spondylitis. TCRdb re-called the 5' RACE reads through MiXCR, storing one row per CDR3 protein. The sample carries 200,000 to 300,000 distinct CDR3 sequences, approximately 9% recorded once. Source material: blood, either unsorted or a sorted T cell fraction (not recorded which). All receptors come from a male donor with ankylosing spondylitis or in good health (not recorded which).

This clonotype was seen repeatedly, ten times or more. V gene TRBV11-2 combines with J gene TRBJ1-1; the match to TRBD1 covers 9 bases. Germline assignment: CDR1 SGHAT and CDR2 FQNNGV. This CDR3 comprises 15 residues. The V gene end was trimmed by 2 bases and the J gene end by 3 bases; junction bases not matched to a gene: 4. CDR3 residues: CASSLNTGGYTEAFF. In nucleotides, the CDR3 is TGTGCCAGCAGCTTAAACACAGGGGGCTACACTGAAGCTTTCTTT. Filled out from reference TRBV11-2 and TRBJ1-1, the complete variable domain reads EAGVAQSPRYKIIEKRQSVAFWCNPISGHATLYWYQQILGQGPKLLIQFQNNGVVDDSQLPKDRFSAERLKGVDSTLKIQPAKLEDSAVYLCASSLNTGGYTEAFFGQGTRLTVV.

This clonotype has a handful of counts. V is TRBV20-1 and J is TRBJ1-5; 7 bases match TRBD1. The CDR3 is 18 residues long. V dropped 4 bases and J dropped 0; count of bases not matched to a gene: 15. Germline V gene data show CDR1 as DFQATT and CDR2 as SNEGSKA (reference sequence). For the CDR3, the DNA is TGCAGTGCTATCCGACAGGGCCACACGGATTATAGCAATCAGCCCCAGCATTTT. This gives the protein CSAIRQGHTDYSNQPQHF.

The table lists this clonotype with many counts. V is TRBV11-2 and J is TRBJ1-6; no reliable D call. CDR3 length equals 16 residues. V dropped 4 bases and J dropped 1 base, with 11 bases sitting between them. Germline CDR1 is SGHAT and CDR2 is FQNNGV. The chain's CDR3 is CASSSTLGSYNSPLHF. The CDR3 DNA follows: TGTGCCAGCAGCTCGACATTAGGATCCTATAATTCACCCCTCCACTTT.

In its sample, this clonotype was seen many times. Here the CDR3 DNA reads TGTGCCAGCAGTGTCAGGGAGGAGACCCAGTACTTC. Its protein is CASSVREETQYF. The chain carries TRBV6-1 and TRBJ2-5; tentatively, D is TRBD1 or TRBD2 (5 bases each). CDR1 MNHNS and CDR2 SASEGT come from the germline V gene. V lost 4 bases and J 5 bases, leaving 8 bases between the germline ends. This CDR3 is built from 12 residues.

With respect to this clonotype: This clone may be a read error of a much larger clone one base away. CDR3 nucleotide sequence: TGCGCCAGCAGCTTGTTAGGACGGGCTAGCTTATCCTACAATGCGCAGTTCTTC. Translating gives CASSLLGRASLSYNAQFF. The rearrangement uses TRBV5-1 and TRBJ2-1, with D perhaps matching TRBD2 (5 bases). This CDR3 has 18 residues. Germline lookup yields CDR1 SGHRS and CDR2 YFSETQ.

A few counts support this clonotype. The rearrangement joins TRBV7-2 to TRBJ1-1; no clear D. Germline V lookup: CDR1 SGHTA, CDR2 FQGNSA. Deletions cut 6 bases from V and 1 base from J, with 9 bases between. This CDR3 contains 13 residues. CDR3 in DNA: TGTGCCAGCAGAAAATCGGGGAACACTGAAGCTTTCTTT. This encodes CASRKSGNTEAFF.

This clonotype showed up many times. The chain combines TRBV7-6 with TRBJ1-6; perhaps TRBD1 as D (5 bases). The CDR3 totals 14 residues. Germline CDR1 is SGHVS and CDR2 is FNYEAQ. V was pared by 5 bases and J by 9 bases, with 14 bases between. This CDR3 reads CASSPRDGTSPLHF. The DNA for the CDR3 is TGTGCCAGCAGCCCGAGGGACGGAACTTCACCCCTCCACTTT. The entire variable domain, with the rest obtained from reference TRBV7-6 and TRBJ1-6, is as follows: GAGVSQSPRYKVTKRGQDVALRCDPISGHVSLYWYRQALGQGPEFLTYFNYEAQQDKSGLPNDRFSAERPEGSISTLTIQRTEQRDSAMYRCASSPRDGTSPLHFGNGTRLTVT.

This clonotype turned up a few times. V is TRBV4-3 and J is TRBJ2-7; D perhaps matches TRBD2 (5 bases). Germline V gives CDR1 LGHNA, CDR2 YSLEER. The germline V and J ends were trimmed by 1 base and 3 bases, with 10 bases remaining between them. CDR3 length: 14 amino acids. The DNA of the CDR3 is TGCGCCAGCAGCCAAGGCCTAGCAGACTACGAGCAGTACTTC. It is translated as CASSQGLADYEQYF.

The chain recombines TRBV6-2 or TRBV6-3 with TRBJ1-3, with D maybe TRBD1 (5 bases). The V and J ends lost 6 bases and 0 bases respectively, with 12 bases between them. The CDR3 loop spans 15 amino acids. The V gene's germline CDR1 is MNHEY and CDR2 SVGEGT. CDR3 bases: TGTGCCAGCAGAAACGACAGACTCTCTGGAAACACCATATATTTT. Residues: CASRNDRLSGNTIYF.

At least ten counts were recorded for this clonotype. The V call is TRBV12-3 or TRBV12-4, the J call TRBJ2-2; possibly TRBD1 for D (6 bases). The ends were cut back, 5 bases at V and 7 bases at J, with 14 bases in the middle. The CDR3 contains 14 residues. The CDR3 bases are TGTGCCAGCAGTCCCCTCCTAGGGGGCGGGGAGCTGTTTTTT. This gives the protein CASSPLLGGGELFF.

In this sample, this clonotype turned up a few times. The V gene is TRBV30, the J gene TRBJ1-2; D is perhaps TRBD1 (5 bases). CDR1 is GTSNPN and CDR2 is SVGIG in the germline V gene (reference sequence). The CDR3 has 13 residues. V shed 3 bases and J shed 0 bases, with 8 bases lying between them. The CDR3 loop is CAWRGVPNYGYTF. DNA of the CDR3: TGTGCCTGGAGAGGGGTTCCTAACTATGGCTACACCTTC.

V is TRBV7-9 and J is TRBJ2-3, with D possibly called TRBD1 or TRBD2 (6 bases each). The V end was cut by 6 bases, the J end by 0 bases, with 13 bases between. The CDR3 spans 15 residues. Germline V lookup: CDR1 SEHNR, CDR2 FQNEAQ (reference sequence). The CDR3 reads CASRKGDSSTDTQYF. The DNA for the CDR3 is TGTGCCAGCAGGAAGGGGGACTCTAGCACAGATACGCAGTATTTT.

This clonotype appeared many times. The V and J genes are TRBV19 and TRBJ1-5; D is perhaps TRBD1 (5 bases). The CDR3 sequence is 15 residues long. Germline V CDR1 and CDR2: LNHDA, SQIVND (reference sequence). V was trimmed by 3 bases and J by 2 bases, leaving 11 bases between them. The CDR3 DNA sequence: TGTGCCAGTAGTATCGAGCAGGGAGGCAATCAGCCCCAGCATTTT. Its protein product is CASSIEQGGNQPQHF.

This clonotype was detected a few times. CDR3 region: CSAFRTSGAYEQYF. The CDR3 DNA is TGCAGTGCTTTCCGGACTAGCGGGGCTTACGAGCAGTACTTC. The chain links TRBV20-1 to TRBJ2-7; TRBD2 matches at 12 bases. After removal of 5 bases from V and 4 bases from J, the junction contained 6 bases not matched to a gene. The CDR3 sequence is 14 residues long. From germline, CDR1 is DFQATT and CDR2 SNEGSKA (reference sequence).